These 18 T cell receptor beta chains originate from one sample sequenced in a study of blood T cell repertoires in COVID-19. Produced via immunoSEQ multiplex PCR; TCRdb's table is partial and in-frame only. The table has just over 650,000 clones, 85% to 90% seen once. The sequenced sample was peripheral blood. The receptors were sampled from a woman aged 18-29 years with acute or convalescent COVID-19.

The genes are TRBV29-1 and TRBJ2-6, with a possible D match to TRBD1 (6 bases). Trimming shortened V by 6 bases and J by 1 base, and 10 bases separated the two germline ends. Per the germline V gene, CDR1 is SQVTM and CDR2 is ANQGSEA. There are 14 residues in the CDR3. For the CDR3, the DNA is TGCAGCGTCGCAGGGGTATCTGGGGCCAACGTCCTGACTTTC. Its translation: CSVAGVSGANVLTF.

The chain links TRBV5-1 to TRBJ1-6; TRBD1 agrees at 7 bases. V was clipped by 4 bases and J by 10 bases; unmatched bases: 11. This CDR3 is 15 amino acids long. The germline gives CDR1 SGHRS, CDR2 YFSETQ. This CDR3 reads CASSPRQGTGSPLHF. For the CDR3, the DNA is TGCGCCAGCAGCCCGAGACAGGGTACAGGGTCACCCCTCCACTTT.

The genes are TRBV28 and TRBJ1-5; 8 positions match TRBD1. J lost 16 bases, V lost 2 bases, and 13 bases had no gene match. This CDR3 contains 14 residues. Per the germline V gene, CDR1 is MDHEN and CDR2 is SYDVKM. In DNA, the CDR3 is TGTGCCAGCAGTTTAAATGTAGGGACAGGAAGGTTACATTTT. This codes for CASSLNVGTGRLHF.

V is TRBV5-1 and J is TRBJ1-3, with D perhaps TRBD1 (5 bases). Trimming left V 0 bases short and J 3 bases short, with 13 bases between. The CDR3 covers 16 residues. The germline gives CDR1 SGHRS, CDR2 YFSETQ. The CDR3 nucleotides are TGCGCCAGCAGCTTGGGGCAGGGAGGTGATGGAAACACCATATATTTT. Residues: CASSLGQGGDGNTIYF. The entire variable domain, with the rest obtained from reference TRBV5-1 and TRBJ1-3, is as follows: KAGVTQTPRYLIKTRGQQVTLSCSPISGHRSVSWYQQTPGQGLQFLFEYFSETQRNKGNFPGRFSGRQFSNSRSEMNVSTLELGDSALYLCASSLGQGGDGNTIYFGEGSWLTVV.

The rearrangement links TRBV27 to TRBJ1-1; possibly TRBD1 for D (6 bases). Trimming took 3 bases from V and 3 from J, leaving 17 bases between them. The CDR3 covers 16 residues. Germline V CDR1 and CDR2: MNHEY, SMNVEV (reference sequence). The CDR3 is CASSFFRRGSHTEAFF. The CDR3 DNA is TGTGCCAGCAGTTTCTTCCGCAGGGGATCTCACACTGAAGCTTTCTTT.

The chain carries TRBV5-6 and TRBJ2-2, with D possibly TRBD2 on 5 matching bases. This CDR3 is built from 16 residues. Trimming removed 4 bases from V and 6 bases from J, with 19 bases in between. CDR1 is SGHDT, CDR2 YYEEEE, per germline. CDR3 DNA: TGTGCCAGCAGCCTAGAGACCGGGCCGCGGGCCGGGGAGCTGTTTTTT. Protein sequence: CASSLETGPRAGELFF.

V gene TRBV9 combines with J gene TRBJ2-1; no clear D. In germline, CDR1 is SGDLS, CDR2 YYNGEE. The V end was cut by 0 bases, the J end by 0 bases, with 4 bases between. The CDR3 is made up of 14 amino acids. The DNA of the CDR3 is TGTGCCAGCAGCGTAGCTAGCTCCTACAATGAGCAGTTCTTC. This gives the protein CASSVASSYNEQFF.

V and J are TRBV5-4 and TRBJ2-3; 7 bases are a match to TRBD2. The V gene end was trimmed by 4 bases and the J gene end by 2 bases; junction bases not matched to a gene: 13. CDR1 and CDR2 from the germline V gene are SGHNT and YYREEE (reference sequence). The CDR3 covers 17 residues. The CDR3 loop reads CASSSTRSGILTDTQYF. CDR3 bases: TGTGCCAGCAGCAGTACACGAAGCGGGATACTCACAGATACGCAGTATTTT.

The V call is TRBV5-3, the J call TRBJ2-2; 12 bases are shared with TRBD2. TRBV5-3 qualifies as an ORF whose function is uncertain. V trimming: 1 base; J trimming: 0 bases; junction bases outside the gene matches: 16. This CDR3 comprises 22 residues. CDR3 loop: CARSLTPSGGDVVIANTGELFF. The DNA for the CDR3 is TGTGCCAGAAGCTTGACGCCTAGCGGGGGGGACGTTGTGATCGCGAACACCGGGGAGCTGTTTTTT.

The V and J genes are TRBV5-5 and TRBJ2-3; TRBD2 aligns across 10 bases. The CDR3 extends over 17 amino acids. V trimming: 3 bases; J trimming: 7 bases; junction bases outside the gene matches: 14. Per the germline V gene, CDR1 is SGHKS and CDR2 is YYEKEE (reference sequence). DNA for the CDR3: TGTGCCAGCAGCTCCCCCCAGGGGAGCGGGGGGGCAAATACGCAGTATTTT. Amino acid sequence: CASSSPQGSGGANTQYF.

The chain uses TRBV4-1 and TRBJ1-2; no clear D gene. Trimming removed 1 base from V and 5 bases from J, with 17 bases in between. Germline V CDR1 and CDR2: MGHRA, YSYEKL. The CDR3 spans 16 residues. The CDR3 loop is CASSQATGGIGYGYTF. In DNA form, the CDR3 reads TGCGCCAGCAGCCAAGCGACCGGAGGGATCGGGTATGGCTACACCTTC.

This rearrangement joins TRBV7-8 to TRBJ2-5; 9 positions match TRBD1. The CDR3 contains 14 residues. Germline trimming cut 5 bases from V and 2 bases from J; bases unmatched to any gene: 3. The germline V gene encodes CDR1 SGHVS and CDR2 FQNEAQ. The chain's CDR3 is CASSPGQGQETQYF. The CDR3 nucleotides are TGTGCCAGCAGCCCGGGACAGGGACAAGAGACCCAGTACTTC.

The J gene is TRBJ1-4, the V gene TRBV9, with a weak D call TRBD1 (5 bases). Trimming pared 0 bases from V and 0 bases from J, leaving 12 bases between. Germline V gives CDR1 SGDLS, CDR2 YYNGEE. CDR3 length equals 17 residues. For the CDR3, the DNA is TGTGCCAGCAGCGTAGGTGGGGGGAGGGCAACTAATGAAAAACTGTTTTTT. It encodes CASSVGGGRATNEKLFF.

The CDR3 DNA sequence: TGCGCCAGCAGCGCCCAGGTCCCCAGCACAGATACGCAGTATTTT. This sequence encodes CASSAQVPSTDTQYF. The chain combines TRBV5-1 with TRBJ2-3; D remains unclear. Trimming shortened V by 4 bases and J by 0 bases, and 12 bases separated the two germline ends. The CDR3 length is 15 residues. The germline gives CDR1 SGHRS, CDR2 YFSETQ. Looking up the rest from reference TRBV5-1 and TRBJ2-3 gives the full variable domain: KAGVTQTPRYLIKTRGQQVTLSCSPISGHRSVSWYQQTPGQGLQFLFEYFSETQRNKGNFPGRFSGRQFSNSRSEMNVSTLELGDSALYLCASSAQVPSTDTQYFGPGTRLTVL.

The DNA of the CDR3 is TGTGCCAGCAGCCATCCTAACAGGGGCATAGGTGGCTACACCTTC. Amino acids: CASSHPNRGIGGYTF. V is TRBV14 and J is TRBJ1-2; 7 nucleotides align to TRBD1. CDR3 length: 15 residues. The junction had 11 bases not matched to a gene; V was cut back by 3 bases and J by 7 bases. Per the germline V gene, CDR1 is SGHDN and CDR2 is FVKESK.

The chain carries TRBV19 and TRBJ1-3; a weak D match, TRBD1 (5 bases). Trimming pared 3 bases from V and 0 bases from J, leaving 12 bases between. Germline lookup yields CDR1 LNHDA and CDR2 SQIVND (reference sequence). CDR3 length: 16 amino acids. CDR3 sequence: CASSIPGHPSGNTIYF. The CDR3 DNA reads as TGTGCCAGTAGTATCCCCGGACATCCCTCTGGAAACACCATATATTTT.

This rearrangement joins TRBV6-1 to TRBJ1-1, with D maybe TRBD1 (6 bases). Germline CDR1 reads MNHNS; CDR2 reads SASEGT. Trimming took off 3 bases at V and 10 bases at J, with 12 bases between the two ends. CDR3 length: 12 residues. CDR3 DNA sequence: TGTGCCAGCAGTGAGGGGACCAGGGGAGCTTTCTTT. This encodes CASSEGTRGAFF.

The V call is TRBV7-9, the J call TRBJ1-4; D gene ambiguous. CDR3 length equals 14 residues. V was trimmed by 5 bases and J by 6 bases, leaving 13 bases between them. Looked up from germline, CDR1 is SEHNR and CDR2 is FQNEAQ (reference sequence). CDR3 region: CASSPNEAYEKLFF. The CDR3 DNA is TGTGCCAGCAGCCCTAACGAGGCGTATGAAAAACTGTTTTTT.